This passage covers 3 T cell receptor beta chains from one sample sequenced in a study of cytomegalovirus exposure and HLA in healthy donors. Researchers ran the PCR with 60 Vbeta and 13 Jbeta primers. Clones were read by immunoSEQ multiplex PCR, and TCRdb kept only the in-frame ones, dropping some. This repertoire shows fewer than 90,000 clones, 60% to 80% found once; its top ten account for more than 3%. Sequencing was done on a sample of PBMCs. These receptors all come from a young man in good health and CMV-seronegative.

This clone appeared a single time. The chain has TRBV5-1 and TRBJ2-2; D remains unclear. The CDR3 is 12 amino acids. Trimming stripped 2 bases from V and 7 bases from J, with 6 bases between. Germline V gives CDR1 SGHRS, CDR2 YFSETQ. The CDR3, as DNA: TGCGCCAGCAGCTTCACTGGCGGGGAGCTGTTTTTT. Amino acids: CASSFTGGELFF.

This chain links TRBV4-3 with TRBJ1-1; D gene ambiguous. The CDR3 extends over 16 amino acids. Trimming took 3 bases from V and 5 from J, leaving 19 bases between them. Germline V gene lookup returns CDR1 LGHNA and CDR2 YSLEER. This CDR3 reads CASSHKTSRDQTEAFF. CDR3 nucleotides: TGCGCCAGCAGCCATAAGACTTCCCGGGATCAGACTGAAGCTTTCTTT.

This clone was counted a few times. This rearrangement joins TRBV5-1 to TRBJ2-2; possibly TRBD1 for D (5 bases). Germline lookup yields CDR1 SGHRS and CDR2 YFSETQ. The CDR3 covers 14 residues. Between the trimmed V and J ends, which lost 1 base and 7 bases, there was a span of 11 bases. The CDR3: CASSLTGVGGELFF. The CDR3 bases are TGCGCCAGCAGCTTGACAGGAGTAGGCGGGGAGCTGTTTTTT.